The 22 T cell receptor beta chains below come from one sample, sequenced in a study of blood T cell repertoires in COVID-19 (dated by TCRdb to the early 2020s). The library was generated by the immunoSEQ multiplex PCR assay. TCRdb stores this immuneACCESS table with in-frame sequences only. Part of the clones is absent; in the studies checked, under half of the shortfall reflects unresolved V genes, and no reason is known for the rest. Counted in this sample were about 130,000 clones; more than 75% of them appeared once. More than 9.5% of the sample belongs to the ten largest clones. The specimen was peripheral blood. Every receptor here comes from a woman aged 70-85 years with COVID-19, enrolled during active disease.

The chain is built from TRBV7-6 and TRBJ1-1; D is uncertain. Trimming stripped 5 bases from V and 4 bases from J, with 17 bases between. This CDR3 is 15 amino acids long. Germline V gene lookup returns CDR1 SGHVS and CDR2 FNYEAQ. Written as DNA, the CDR3 is TGTGCCAGCAGCCCCCCCGTGGGAGGGAGCACTGAAGCTTTCTTT. Translated: CASSPPVGGSTEAFF.

J is TRBJ2-2 and V is TRBV30, with D maybe TRBD2 (7 bases). The CDR3 consists of 14 residues. The ends were cut back, 5 bases at V and 2 bases at J, with 12 bases in the middle. CDR1 and CDR2 from the germline V gene are GTSNPN and SVGIG (reference sequence). The CDR3 coding sequence is TGTGCCTGGGGGAGGGGGTTCAACACCGGGGAGCTGTTTTTT. It yields the protein CAWGRGFNTGELFF. The full variable domain, with the rest looked up from reference TRBV30 and TRBJ2-2, is SQTIHQWPATLVQPVGSPLSLECTVEGTSNPNLYWYRQAAGRGLQLLFYSVGIGQISSEVPQNLSASRPQDRQFILSSKKLLLSDSGFYLCAWGRGFNTGELFFGEGSRLTVL.

The chain has TRBV18 and TRBJ1-6; the D is unclear. The CDR3 consists of 13 residues. V shed 5 bases and J shed 7 bases, with 9 bases lying between them. Germline V gene data show CDR1 as KGHSH and CDR2 as LQKENI. This CDR3 reads CASSSRGNSPLHF. DNA of the CDR3: TGTGCCAGCTCATCCCGGGGAAATTCACCCCTCCACTTT.

V is TRBV18 and J is TRBJ1-1; D is undetermined. V lost 5 bases and J lost 2, with 9 bases in between. CDR1 and CDR2 from the germline V gene are KGHSH and LQKENI. This CDR3 region has 13 residues. The CDR3 is CASSNGFNTEAFF. CDR3 DNA sequence: TGTGCCAGCTCAAACGGGTTTAACACTGAAGCTTTCTTT.

Comment on this clone: Other DNA sequences from this sample encode an identical CDR3 as well. J is TRBJ2-2 and V is TRBV28, with TRBD2 matching 11 bases. This CDR3 comprises 16 residues. V lost 4 bases, J lost 4 bases, and 5 bases stayed unmatched. Germline V gene sequence: CDR1 MDHEN, CDR2 SYDVKM. The CDR3 sequence is CASSSTGTSGTGELFF. The CDR3 region has the DNA TGTGCCAGCAGTTCGACCGGGACTAGCGGCACCGGGGAGCTGTTTTTT. The full variable domain, with the rest looked up from reference TRBV28 and TRBJ2-2, is DVKVTQSSRYLVKRTGEKVFLECVQDMDHENMFWYRQDPGLGLRLIYFSYDVKMKEKGDIPEGYSVSREKKERFSLILESASTNQTSMYLCASSSTGTSGTGELFFGEGSRLTVL.

V is TRBV7-2 and J is TRBJ2-3; 11 bases fit TRBD2. The ends lost 3 bases at V and 6 bases at J; junction bases unmatched: 8. CDR3 size: 16 residues. CDR1 is SGHTA, CDR2 FQGNSA, per germline. The DNA of the CDR3 is TGTGCCAGCAGCTTTACTAGCGGGGGCTCACGGGATACGCAGTATTTT. This encodes CASSFTSGGSRDTQYF.

The chain is built from TRBV20-1 and TRBJ1-3; 8 bases fit TRBD1. V shed 3 bases and J 0 bases; nucleotides not matched to a gene: 7. Germline CDR1 and CDR2: DFQATT and SNEGSKA (reference sequence). This CDR3 has 16 residues. The CDR3 loop reads CSASRTGSFSGNTIYF. The CDR3, as DNA: TGCAGTGCTAGTCGGACAGGGTCGTTCTCTGGAAACACCATATATTTT.

This rearrangement joins TRBV19 to TRBJ1-6; 7 positions match TRBD1. Unmatched junction bases numbered 4, after V lost 2 bases and J lost 6 bases. CDR3 length: 15 amino acids. Germline V gene sequence: CDR1 LNHDA, CDR2 SQIVND (reference sequence). CDR3 loop: CASSIRGQINSPLHF. As DNA, the CDR3 is TGTGCCAGTAGTATAAGGGGACAGATTAATTCACCCCTCCACTTT.

The chain carries TRBV6-6 and TRBJ1-2; D not certain. Germline CDR1 is MNHNY and CDR2 is SVGAGI (reference sequence). Trimming took 5 bases from V and 1 from J, leaving 32 bases between them. CDR3 length: 21 amino acids. CDR3 DNA: TGTGCCAGCAGTCGACGGGATGCCTGGATAACGGACGCTAAATTTAACTATGGCTACACCTTC. Residues: CASSRRDAWITDAKFNYGYTF.

This clone was counted only a few times. The genes are TRBV11-1 and TRBJ2-3, with 10 bases identical to TRBD1. Germline V gene lookup returns CDR1 SGHAT and CDR2 FQDESV (reference sequence). This CDR3 region has 16 residues. With V trimmed by 5 bases and J by 4 bases, 9 bases remained unmatched. The CDR3 is CASSRRTGGNSDTQYF. The CDR3 nucleotides are TGTGCCAGCAGCCGACGGACAGGGGGTAACTCAGATACGCAGTATTTT. The whole variable domain, remainder taken from reference TRBV11-1 and TRBJ2-3, is EAEVAQSPRYKITEKSQAVAFWCDPISGHATLYWYRQILGQGPELLVQFQDESVVDDSQLPKDRFSAERLKGVDSTLKIQPAELGDSAMYLCASSRRTGGNSDTQYFGPGTRLTVL.

The rearrangement uses TRBV10-3 and TRBJ1-3, with a weak D call TRBD1 (5 bases). Germline V CDR1 and CDR2: ENHRY, SYGVKD. V was clipped by 10 bases and J by 0 bases, with 13 bases between them. This CDR3 is 14 amino acids long. For the CDR3, the DNA is TGTGCCACGACATTGGGGCTCTCTGGAAACACCATATATTTT. Protein sequence: CATTLGLSGNTIYF.

The rearrangement links TRBV9 to TRBJ1-3; a possible D gene is TRBD1 (6 bases). V lost 2 bases, J lost 2 bases, and 17 bases lay in between. The germline gives CDR1 SGDLS, CDR2 YYNGEE. The CDR3 has 17 residues. The DNA of the CDR3 is TGTGCCAGCAGCGTCCATTCCCCAGGGGTGACTGGAAACACCATATATTTT. It specifies CASSVHSPGVTGNTIYF.

This clone was seen a handful of times. This chain joins TRBV5-8 and TRBJ1-4, with 8 bases fitting TRBD1. Germline V gene lookup returns CDR1 SGHTS and CDR2 YDEGEE. V trimming: 4 bases; J trimming: 4 bases; junction bases outside the gene matches: 9. CDR3 length: 16 amino acids. The DNA for the CDR3 is TGTGCCAGCAGCCTGCCCCGACAGGGGATTAATGAAAAACTGTTTTTT. This sequence encodes CASSLPRQGINEKLFF.

The rearrangement joins TRBV2 to TRBJ2-3; 8 bases fit TRBD1. Germline V gene sequence: CDR1 SNHLY, CDR2 FYNNEI. Losses at the gene ends were 5 bases for V and 14 bases for J; bases not matched to a gene: 9. This CDR3 has 12 residues. The CDR3 region has the DNA TGTGCCAGCAGTCTCACAGGGGGTGACACGTATTTT. It yields the protein CASSLTGGDTYF. The complete variable domain, with remaining parts taken from reference TRBV2 and TRBJ2-3, reads EPEVTQTPSHQVTQMGQEVILRCVPISNHLYFYWYRQILGQKVEFLVSFYNNEISEKSEIFDDQFSVERPDGSNFTLKIRSTKLEDSAMYFCASSLTGGDTYFGPGTRLTVL.

The chain is built from TRBV10-2 and TRBJ1-2, with 8 bases matching TRBD1. V lost 3 bases, J lost 4 bases, and 7 bases stayed unmatched. This CDR3 contains 15 residues. Germline V gives CDR1 WSHSY, CDR2 SAAADI. CDR3 nucleotides: TGCGCCAGCAGTGAAGGACAGGGTTTGAGCTATGGCTACACCTTC. This sequence encodes CASSEGQGLSYGYTF.

This chain links TRBV4-1 with TRBJ1-1; tentatively, D is TRBD1 (6 bases). V lost 0 bases and J lost 1, with 9 bases in between. Germline values: CDR1 MGHRA, CDR2 YSYEKL. The CDR3 length is 15 residues. The CDR3 sequence is CASSQEGGRNTEAFF. CDR3 bases: TGCGCCAGCAGCCAAGAAGGGGGACGGAACACTGAAGCTTTCTTT.

This rearrangement joins TRBV12-3 or TRBV12-4 to TRBJ2-6; D is unclear. V lost 6 bases to trimming and J lost 0 bases, with 3 bases between them. The CDR3 totals 13 residues. CDR3 sequence: CASRSSGANVLTF. In DNA form, the CDR3 reads TGTGCCAGCAGGAGCTCTGGGGCCAACGTCCTGACTTTC.

CDR3 sequence: CASTGGSYEQYF. DNA of the CDR3: TGTGCCAGTACAGGGGGCTCCTACGAGCAGTACTTC. This rearrangement joins TRBV19 to TRBJ2-7; 7 bases are a match to TRBD1. J was trimmed by 0 bases and V by 7 bases; bases with no gene match: 0. The CDR3 runs to 12 residues. Germline-derived CDR1 and CDR2 are LNHDA and SQIVND (reference sequence).

The V and J genes are TRBV5-1 and TRBJ1-3, with TRBD1 identical over 7 bases. The CDR3 spans 14 residues. Germline values: CDR1 SGHRS, CDR2 YFSETQ. J gave up 4 bases and V 0 bases, and 1 base lay outside the gene matches. The CDR3 coding sequence is TGCGCCAGCAGCTTGGCAGGGGGAGGAAACACCATATATTTT. Amino acid sequence: CASSLAGGGNTIYF.

The chain joins TRBV4-1 to TRBJ2-7, with 9 bases aligning to TRBD2. J gave up 1 base and V 0 bases, and 13 bases lay outside the gene matches. Looked up from germline, CDR1 is MGHRA and CDR2 is YSYEKL. The CDR3 sequence is 19 residues long. The CDR3 region has the DNA TGCGCCAGCAGCCAAGATCAGGCTAGCGGGATAGGAAGGTCCTACGAGCAGTACTTC. It specifies CASSQDQASGIGRSYEQYF.

V and J are TRBV14 and TRBJ1-3; D is uncertain. Between the trimmed V and J ends, which lost 5 bases and 4 bases, there was a span of 15 bases. The CDR3 has 15 residues. Germline V gene data show CDR1 as SGHDN and CDR2 as FVKESK. In nucleotides, the CDR3 is TGTGCCAGCAGCACCACCCGCAGTCAGGGAAACACCATATATTTT. It specifies CASSTTRSQGNTIYF.

This clone has a single count. The chain uses TRBV2 and TRBJ2-1, with 7 bases aligning to TRBD2. The CDR3 is 14 amino acids. The J segment lost 5 bases and the V segment lost 6 bases, leaving 7 bases of the junction unmatched. CDR1 is SNHLY and CDR2 is FYNNEI in the germline V gene. The CDR3 reads CASRVPTSNNEQFF. The CDR3 DNA is TGTGCCAGCAGGGTCCCGACTAGCAACAATGAGCAGTTCTTC.